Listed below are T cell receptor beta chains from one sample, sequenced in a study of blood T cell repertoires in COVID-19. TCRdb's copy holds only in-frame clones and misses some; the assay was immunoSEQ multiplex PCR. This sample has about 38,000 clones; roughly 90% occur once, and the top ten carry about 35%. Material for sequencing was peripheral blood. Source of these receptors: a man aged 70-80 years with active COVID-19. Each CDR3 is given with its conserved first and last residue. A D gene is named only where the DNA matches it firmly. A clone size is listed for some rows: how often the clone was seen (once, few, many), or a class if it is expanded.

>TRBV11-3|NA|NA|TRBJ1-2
TGTGCCAGCAGCGACCAGGGTAATGGCTACACCTTC
CASSDQGNGYTF
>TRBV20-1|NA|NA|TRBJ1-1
TGCAGTGCCTTGGGGGGGGTTTCGGCTTTCTTT
CSALGGVSAFF
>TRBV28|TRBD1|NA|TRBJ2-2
TGTGCCAGCAGTTCGGACAGGGTATACACCGGGGAGCTGTTTTTT
CASSSDRVYTGELFF
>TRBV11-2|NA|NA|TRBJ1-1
TGTGCCAGCAGCCCAGGGGTGAACACTGAAGCTTTCTTT
CASSPGVNTEAFF
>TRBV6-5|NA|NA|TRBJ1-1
TGTGCCACCACGAGAACCCTGGCGGGGAACACTGAAGCTTTCTTT
CATTRTLAGNTEAFF
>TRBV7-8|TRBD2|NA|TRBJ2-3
TGTGCCAGAGGCCTGAGACTAGCGGGAGGCCGGTCAGATACGCAGTATTTT
CARGLRLAGGRSDTQYF
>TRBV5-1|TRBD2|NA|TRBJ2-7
TGCGCCAGCAGCGGGGGGGACTATGACAACGAGCAGTACTTC
CASSGGDYDNEQYF
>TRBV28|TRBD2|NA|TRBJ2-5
TGTGCCAGCAAAGGACTAGCGAGGGCCCAGTACTTC
CASKGLARAQYF
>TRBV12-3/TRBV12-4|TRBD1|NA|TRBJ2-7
TGTGCCAGCAGTTCGGGACAGCAGTACGAGCAGTACTTC
CASSSGQQYEQYF
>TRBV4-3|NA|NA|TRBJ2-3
TGCGCCAGCAGCCAAGGGGTTTACCGAGCGACAGATACGCAGTATTTT
CASSQGVYRATDTQYF
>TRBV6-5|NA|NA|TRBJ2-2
TGTGCCAGCAGTTACGGGCGAGACACCGGGGAGCTGTTTTTT
CASSYGRDTGELFF
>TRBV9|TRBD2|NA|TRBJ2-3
TGTGCCAGCAGCGTTAGCGGGGTGGGAGATACGCAGTATTTT
CASSVSGVGDTQYF
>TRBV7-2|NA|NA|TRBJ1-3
TGTGCCAGCAGCTTAGTCGGCTTCGGGGCTGGAAACACCATATATTTT
CASSLVGFGAGNTIYF
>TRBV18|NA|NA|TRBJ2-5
TGTGCCAGCTCACCCTCGGGGGAGACCCAGTACTTC
CASSPSGETQYF
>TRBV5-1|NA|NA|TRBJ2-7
TGCGCCAGCAGCTTGGAGGGGTTTTCCTACGAGCAGTACTTC
CASSLEGFSYEQYF
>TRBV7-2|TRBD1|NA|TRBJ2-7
TGTGCCAGCAGCTTCGGGACAGGGACCTACGAGCAGTACTTC
CASSFGTGTYEQYF
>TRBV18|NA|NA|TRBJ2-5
TGTGCCAGCTCACCGGGACTGGGCCAGGAGACCCAGTACTTC
CASSPGLGQETQYF
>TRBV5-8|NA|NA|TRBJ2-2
TGTGCCAGCAGCTTTGAGGTACCGACCGGGGAGCTGTTTTTT
CASSFEVPTGELFF
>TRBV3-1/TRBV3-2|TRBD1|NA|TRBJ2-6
TGTGCCAGCAGCCAAGAGGGCAGGGGGCGATCAGGGGCCAACGTCCTGACTTTC
CASSQEGRGRSGANVLTF
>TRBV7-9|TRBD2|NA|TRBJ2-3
TGTGCCAGCACGCCACCCTTAGCGGGGGGCCCGACCGTTACGCAGTATTTT
CASTPPLAGGPTVTQYF
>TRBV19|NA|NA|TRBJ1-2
TGTGCCAGTAGCGTTAGACTGAGCTATGGCTACACCTTC
CASSVRLSYGYTF
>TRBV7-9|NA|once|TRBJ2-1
TGTGCCAGCAGTCCAAACGACAGAGAATCCTACAATGAGCAGTTCTTC
CASSPNDRESYNEQFF
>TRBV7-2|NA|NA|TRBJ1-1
TGTGCCAGCAGCTTACAGGGGCGCAACACTGAAGCTTTCTTT
CASSLQGRNTEAFF
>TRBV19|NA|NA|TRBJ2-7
TGTGCCAGTAGTCCCAGCAGGTCCTACGAGCAGTACTTC
CASSPSRSYEQYF
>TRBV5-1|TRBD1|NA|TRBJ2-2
TGCGCCAGCAGCTTAGTTCCGGGGACAGGGGTCACCGGGGAGCTGTTTTTT
CASSLVPGTGVTGELFF
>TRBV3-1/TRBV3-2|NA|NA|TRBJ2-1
TGTGCCAGCAGCCAAGATAGCTCCTACAATGAGCAGTTCTTC
CASSQDSSYNEQFF
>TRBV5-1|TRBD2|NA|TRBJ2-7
TGCGCCAGCAGCTTGAAGGACAGGGCTGCCAGCGGGAGGGCCCCCTCCTATTTC
CASSLKDRAASGRAPSYF
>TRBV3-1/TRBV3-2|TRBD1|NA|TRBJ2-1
TGTGCCAGCAGCCAGGGGACAGGGGGCAGTGAGCAGTTCTTC
CASSQGTGGSEQFF
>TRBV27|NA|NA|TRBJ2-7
TGTGCCAGCAGTTTATCTCCCGGGAGTCCGTACGAGCAGTACTTC
CASSLSPGSPYEQYF
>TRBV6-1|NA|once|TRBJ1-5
TGTGCCAGCAGTGATAGCCCGGAGGTACGGCAGCCCCAGCATTTT
CASSDSPEVRQPQHF
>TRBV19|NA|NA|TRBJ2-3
TGTGCCAGTAGATCGGCAGGGGGCACAGATACGCAGTATTTT
CASRSAGGTDTQYF
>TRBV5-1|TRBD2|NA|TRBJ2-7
TGCGCCAGCAGGGGGGGGACTAGCCGTTCCTACGAGCAGTACTTC
CASRGGTSRSYEQYF
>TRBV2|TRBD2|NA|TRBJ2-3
TGTGCCAGCAGTGATAGCGGGAGCACAGATACGCAGTATTTT
CASSDSGSTDTQYF
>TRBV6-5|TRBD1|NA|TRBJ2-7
TGTGCCAGCTCCGTGGGCAGGGGGCGATACGAGCAGTACTTC
CASSVGRGRYEQYF
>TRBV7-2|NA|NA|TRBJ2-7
TGTGCCAGCAGCCGACCGTTCGGGTACGAGCAGTACTTC
CASSRPFGYEQYF
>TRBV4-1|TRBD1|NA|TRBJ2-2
TGCGCCAGCAGCCAGGGGACAGGGACCGGGGAGCTGTTTTTT
CASSQGTGTGELFF
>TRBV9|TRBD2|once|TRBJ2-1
TGTGCCAGCAGCGTTACTAGCGGGAGGTCGGGGGCTTCCTACAATGAGCAGTTCTTC
CASSVTSGRSGASYNEQFF